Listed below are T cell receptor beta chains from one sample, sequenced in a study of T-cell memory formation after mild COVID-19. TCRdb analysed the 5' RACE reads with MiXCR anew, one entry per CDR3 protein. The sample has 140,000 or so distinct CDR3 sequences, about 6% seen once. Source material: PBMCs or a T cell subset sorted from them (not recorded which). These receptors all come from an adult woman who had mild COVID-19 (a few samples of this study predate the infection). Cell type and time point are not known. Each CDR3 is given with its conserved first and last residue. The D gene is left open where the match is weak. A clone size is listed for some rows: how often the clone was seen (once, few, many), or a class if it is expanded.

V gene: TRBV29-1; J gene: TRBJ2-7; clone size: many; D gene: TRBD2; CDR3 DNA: TGCAGCGCATCTCGAGGGACTAGCGGGACCTACGAGCAGTACTTC; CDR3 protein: CSASRGTSGTYEQYF
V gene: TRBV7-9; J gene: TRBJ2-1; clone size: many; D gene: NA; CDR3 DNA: TGTGCCAGCAGCTTAGTCCCCTATGAGCAGTTCTTC; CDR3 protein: CASSLVPYEQFF
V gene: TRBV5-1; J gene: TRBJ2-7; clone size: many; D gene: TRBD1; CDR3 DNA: TGCGCCAGCAGACGGACAGGGGAAACTGTGTCCTACGAGCAGTACTTC; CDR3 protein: CASRRTGETVSYEQYF
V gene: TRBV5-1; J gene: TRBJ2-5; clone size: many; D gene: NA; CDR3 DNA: TGCGCCAGCAGCTTAGGGGGTAGCGGTCAAGAGACCCAGTACTTC; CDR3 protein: CASSLGGSGQETQYF
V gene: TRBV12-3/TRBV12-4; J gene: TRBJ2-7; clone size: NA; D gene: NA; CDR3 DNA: TGTGCCAGCAGTCCTAACCACGTGGCCTACGAGCAGTACTTC; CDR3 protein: CASSPNHVAYEQYF
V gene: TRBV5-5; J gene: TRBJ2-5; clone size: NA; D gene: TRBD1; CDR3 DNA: TGTGCCAGCAGCTTGTTTAGGGGGCGGGAGACCCAGTACTTC; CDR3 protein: CASSLFRGRETQYF
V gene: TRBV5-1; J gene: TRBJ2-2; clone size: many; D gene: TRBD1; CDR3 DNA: TGCGCCAGCAGCTTAATGGGACAGGGGGCAACCGGGGAGCTGTTTTTT; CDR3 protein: CASSLMGQGATGELFF
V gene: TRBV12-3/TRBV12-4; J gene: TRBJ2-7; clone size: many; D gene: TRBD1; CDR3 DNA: TGTGCCAGCAGTTTATACCGGGGACAGGGTGGTAACTACGAGCAGTACTTC; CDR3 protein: CASSLYRGQGGNYEQYF
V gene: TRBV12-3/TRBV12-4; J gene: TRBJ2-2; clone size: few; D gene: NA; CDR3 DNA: TGTGCCAGCAGTCCCTTTTCGGGAACCAACACCGGGGAGCTGTTTTTT; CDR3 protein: CASSPFSGTNTGELFF
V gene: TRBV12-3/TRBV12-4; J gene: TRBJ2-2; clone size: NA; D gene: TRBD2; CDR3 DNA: TGTGCCAGCAGTTTGAGTCCTGGACTAGACCTCACCGGGGAGCTGTTTTTT; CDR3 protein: CASSLSPGLDLTGELFF
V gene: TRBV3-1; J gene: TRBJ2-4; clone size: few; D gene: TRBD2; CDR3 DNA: TGTGCCAGCAGCTCCCGTGGTAGCGGGGGCAAAAACATTCAGTACTTC; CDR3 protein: CASSSRGSGGKNIQYF
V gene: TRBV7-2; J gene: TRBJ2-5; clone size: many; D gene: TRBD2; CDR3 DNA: TGTGCCACCCGCCGTGGGAGGGCAGAAGAGACCCAGTACTTC; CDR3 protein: CATRRGRAEETQYF
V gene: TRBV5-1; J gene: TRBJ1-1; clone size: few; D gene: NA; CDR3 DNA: TGCGCCAGCAGCTTGGGGTCGGTTGGTTACAACACTGAAGCTTTCTTT; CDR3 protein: CASSLGSVGYNTEAFF
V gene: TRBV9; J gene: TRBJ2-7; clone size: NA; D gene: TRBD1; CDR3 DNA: TGTGCCAGCAGCGTTACAGGGGCCCCAACCGAGCAGTACTTC; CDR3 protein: CASSVTGAPTEQYF
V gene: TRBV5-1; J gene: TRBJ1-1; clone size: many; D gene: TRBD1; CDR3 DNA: TGCGCCAGCAGCGGACGACAGGGGGCGGACACTGAAGCTTTCTTT; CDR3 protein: CASSGRQGADTEAFF
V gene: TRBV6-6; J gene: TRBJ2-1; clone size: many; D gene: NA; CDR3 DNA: TGTGCCAGCAGTTTGTTGATGGGTGAGCAGTTCTTC; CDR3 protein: CASSLLMGEQFF
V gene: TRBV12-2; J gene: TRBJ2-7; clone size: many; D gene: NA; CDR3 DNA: TGTGCAAGTCGCTTAGTACTAGCGGCAGGGCAGTACTTC; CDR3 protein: CASRLVLAAGQYF
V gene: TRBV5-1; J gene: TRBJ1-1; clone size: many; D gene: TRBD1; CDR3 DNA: TGCGCCAGCAGCTTGAGGGACAGGGCCGATGCTTTCTTT; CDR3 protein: CASSLRDRADAFF
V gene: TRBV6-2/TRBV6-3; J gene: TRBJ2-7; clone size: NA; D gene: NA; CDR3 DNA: TGTGCCAGCAGTTACGCGGGACTCGAGCAGTACTTC; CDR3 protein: CASSYAGLEQYF
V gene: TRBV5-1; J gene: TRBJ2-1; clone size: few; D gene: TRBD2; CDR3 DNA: TGCGCCAGCAGCTTGGAGGCTAGCGGGCGGTACAATGAGCAGTTCTTC; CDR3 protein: CASSLEASGRYNEQFF
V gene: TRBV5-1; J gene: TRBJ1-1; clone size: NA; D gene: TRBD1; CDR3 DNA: TGCGCCAGCAGCCTGGGACAGTGGGGCACTGAAGCTTTCTTT; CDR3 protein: CASSLGQWGTEAFF
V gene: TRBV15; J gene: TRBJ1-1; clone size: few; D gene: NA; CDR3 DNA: TGTGCCACCAGCAGAACCAGGGGTACTGAAGCTTTCTTT; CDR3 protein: CATSRTRGTEAFF
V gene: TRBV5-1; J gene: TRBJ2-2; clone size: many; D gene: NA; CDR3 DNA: TGCGCCAGCAGCTCGGCACTCGCCTTGCGTGGCACCGGGGAGCTGTTTTTT; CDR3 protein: CASSSALALRGTGELFF
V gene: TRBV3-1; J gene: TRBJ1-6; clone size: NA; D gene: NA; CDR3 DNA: TGTGCCAGCAGCCAAGGGCTGACCAATTCACCCCTCCACTTT; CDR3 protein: CASSQGLTNSPLHF
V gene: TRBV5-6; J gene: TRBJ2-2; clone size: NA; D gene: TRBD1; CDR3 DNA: TGTGCCAGCAGCTTGGCAGGGGGCACTTACACCGGGGAGCTGTTTTTT; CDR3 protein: CASSLAGGTYTGELFF
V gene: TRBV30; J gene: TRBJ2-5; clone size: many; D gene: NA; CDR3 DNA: TGTGCCTGGAGTCGTCGCAGCCAAGAGACCCAGTACTTC; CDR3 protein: CAWSRRSQETQYF
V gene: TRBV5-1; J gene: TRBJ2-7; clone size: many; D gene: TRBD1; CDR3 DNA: TGCGCCAGCAAAGCTTGGGGGGGACAGGGGTCCTCCTACGAGCAGTACTTC; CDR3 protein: CASKAWGGQGSSYEQYF
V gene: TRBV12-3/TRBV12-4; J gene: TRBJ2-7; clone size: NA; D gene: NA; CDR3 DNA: TGTGCCAGCAGTTTAGCCCCGGCAGGCTACGAGCAGTACTTC; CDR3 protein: CASSLAPAGYEQYF
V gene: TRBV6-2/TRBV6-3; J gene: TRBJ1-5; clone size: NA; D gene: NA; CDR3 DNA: TGTGCCAGCAGTTACTCATCGGGGCAGCCCCAGCATTTT; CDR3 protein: CASSYSSGQPQHF
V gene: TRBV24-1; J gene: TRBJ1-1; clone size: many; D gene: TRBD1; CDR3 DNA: TGTGCCACCAGTGCGCAGGGGGGCACTGAAGCTTTCTTT; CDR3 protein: CATSAQGGTEAFF
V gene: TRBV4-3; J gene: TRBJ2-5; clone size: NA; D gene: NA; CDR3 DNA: TGCGCCAGCAGCCGAGGGAGGGGGACCGGTTTCCAAGAGACCCAGTACTTC; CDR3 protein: CASSRGRGTGFQETQYF
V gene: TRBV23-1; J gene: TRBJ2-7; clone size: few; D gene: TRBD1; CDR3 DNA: TGCGCCAGCACCCTGACAGGGGAATCCTACGAGCAGTACTTC; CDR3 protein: CASTLTGESYEQYF
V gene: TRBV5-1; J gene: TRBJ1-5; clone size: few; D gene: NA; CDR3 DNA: TGCGCCAGCAGCTTGGCCCCGGATCAGCCCCAGCATTTT; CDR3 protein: CASSLAPDQPQHF
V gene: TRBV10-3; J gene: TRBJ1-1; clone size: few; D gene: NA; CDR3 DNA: TGTGCCATCAGTGAGGGGAGGGCTTCGGACACTGAAGCTTTCTTT; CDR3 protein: CAISEGRASDTEAFF
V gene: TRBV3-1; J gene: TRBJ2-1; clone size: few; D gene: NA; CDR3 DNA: TGTGCCAGCAGCCCCGGAAATGATGAGCAGTTCTTC; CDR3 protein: CASSPGNDEQFF
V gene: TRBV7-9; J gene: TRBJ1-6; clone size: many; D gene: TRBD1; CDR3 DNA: TGTGCCAGCAGCTTGGGACAGTCAGGTTCACCCCTCCACTTT; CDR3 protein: CASSLGQSGSPLHF
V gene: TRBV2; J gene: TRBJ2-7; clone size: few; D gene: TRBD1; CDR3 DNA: TGTGCCACCGGGACAGGGGGCAACGAGCAGTACTTC; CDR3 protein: CATGTGGNEQYF
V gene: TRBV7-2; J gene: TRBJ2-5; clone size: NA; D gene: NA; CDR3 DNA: TGTGCCAGCAGGAGAGGAGGGGAAGAGACCCAGTACTTC; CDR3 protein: CASRRGGEETQYF